This T cell receptor beta chain was profiled in a study of shared clonotypes between healthy human individuals. Study conclusions and caveats: Rarefaction indicated that sorted-subset sequencing remained incomplete although depth was large. The study sampled only blood, and tissue repertoires likely differ. Lower generation probabilities were found for non-shared clonotypes than for those shared by all four donors.

Clones were sequenced by immunoSEQ multiplex PCR, and TCRdb holds only the in-frame ones, with some missing. The table shows more than 2 million clones, with approximately 95% occurring only once. A word on this clone: What it binds is not known.

In the CD4+ fraction, cells were divided into CD45RA+ naive and CD45RA-negative memory subsets. J lost 4 bases, V lost 6 bases, and 5 bases had no gene match. The CDR3 runs to 13 residues. Germline CDR1 reads SQVTM; CDR2 reads ANQGSEA. Material for sequencing was naive CD4+ T cells sorted from blood. Noted subset: CD45RA+ positively selected. The receptor's source is a young man in good health. This chain connects TRBV29-1 to TRBJ1-1; 10 bases agree with TRBD1. CDR3 residues: CSVGTGVPTEAFF. The CDR3 nucleotides read TGCAGCGTGGGGACAGGGGTCCCCACTGAAGCTTTCTTT. Full variable domain (rest looked up from reference TRBV29-1 and TRBJ1-1): SAVISQKPSRDICQRGTSLTIQCQVDSQVTMMFWYRQQPGQSLTLIATANQGSEATYESGFVIDKFPISRPNLTFSTLTVSNMSPEDSSIYLCSVGTGVPTEAFFGQGTRLTVV.